These T cell receptor beta chains were read from a single sample in a study of cytomegalovirus exposure and HLA in healthy donors. The data were produced by immunoSEQ multiplex PCR, yet TCRdb's version contains in-frame clones alone and is incomplete. The sample consists of 100,000 to 150,000 clones, about 80% of them appearing once. Sequenced sample: PBMCs. These receptors originate from a woman between 40 and 55 years old in good health and CMV-seropositive. Both conserved end residues are part of each CDR3.

TRBJ1-5 TRBV15 CATSRVRGGNQPQHF
TRBJ1-1 TRBV5-4 CASSLSGGNTEAFF
TRBJ2-5 TRBV11-3 CASSNQETQYF
TRBJ1-1 TRBV30 CAWSDRGDTEAFF
TRBJ2-5 TRBV4-1 CASSSRQGDPPETQYF
TRBJ1-1 TRBV27 CASSFLGSRGTEAFF
TRBJ2-7 TRBV5-4 CASSSGGEVGREQYF
TRBJ2-1 TRBV11-2 CASSPFRLEQFF
TRBJ2-7 TRBV19 CASSISGTGGYEQYF
TRBJ2-7 TRBV4-1 CASSQVGTSSYYEQYF
TRBJ2-5 TRBV7-3 CASSSGLADETQYF
TRBJ2-3 TRBV6-4 CASSAGTGSTDTQYF
TRBJ1-1 TRBV5-1 CASSSPGSFEAFF
TRBJ1-1 TRBV28 CASSFLGAGTEAFF
NA TRBV29-1 CSVEGQGAHEQYF
TRBJ2-3 TRBV10-2 CASSESNSASGSTDTQYF
TRBJ2-7 TRBV30 CAWSSGQALTEQYF
NA TRBV6-6 CASSRQGDYEQYF
TRBJ2-1 TRBV6-4 CASSETGLNEQFF
TRBJ2-7 TRBV28 CASSTARGRISYEQYF